These 21 T cell receptor beta chains were sequenced from one sample in a study of patients and donors after allogeneic stem cell transplantation. TCRdb redid the calling of the RT-PCR reads with MiXCR, one entry per CDR3 protein. The table includes about 31,000 distinct CDR3 sequences, about 6.5% detected once. The source material was blood, either unsorted or a sorted T cell fraction (not recorded which). The receptors were gathered from a human donor who was either an allogeneic HSCT recipient or a stem cell or donor lymphocyte infusion donor (not recorded which). It is not recorded whose cells these are; they may come from a transplant donor.

The chain uses TRBV11-2 and TRBJ2-1, with TRBD2 identical over 12 bases. Germline CDR1 is SGHAT and CDR2 is FQNNGV. This CDR3 contains 16 residues. Trimming cost V 0 bases and J 7 bases; bases outside gene matches: 4. CDR3 region: CASSLEFLAGGNEQFF. The CDR3 nucleotides read TGTGCCAGCAGCTTAGAGTTTCTAGCGGGAGGGAATGAGCAGTTCTTC.

In its sample, this clonotype was seen many times. The chain couples TRBV5-4 to TRBJ2-1; D may be TRBD1 or TRBD2 (6 bases each). Deletions cut 2 bases from V and 8 bases from J, with 17 bases between. From germline, CDR1 is SGHNT and CDR2 YYREEE (reference sequence). The CDR3 is made up of 15 amino acids. The CDR3 DNA is TGTGCCAGCAGCTTTGGGTGGGAGAGGGGGGATGAGCAGTTCTTC. Translation: CASSFGWERGDEQFF.

The V and J genes are TRBV18 and TRBJ2-5; D might be TRBD1 (6 bases). Deletions cut 3 bases from V and 4 bases from J, with 12 bases between. This CDR3 is built from 14 residues. Germline CDR1 KGHSH, CDR2 LQKENI. The CDR3 DNA follows: TGTGCCAGCTCACCTCTAGGGGGTGGAGAGACCCAGTACTTC. Translated, it gives CASSPLGGGETQYF. Filled out from reference TRBV18 and TRBJ2-5, the complete variable domain reads NAGVMQNPRHLVRRRGQEARLRCSPMKGHSHVYWYRQLPEEGLKFMVYLQKENIIDESGMPKERFSAEFPKEGPSILRIQQVVRGDSAAYFCASSPLGGGETQYFGPGTRLLVL.

The table lists this clonotype with many counts. The chain has TRBV20-1 and TRBJ1-5; TRBD1 aligns across 7 bases. The germline V gene encodes CDR1 DFQATT and CDR2 SNEGSKA (reference sequence). The ends lost 6 bases at V and 5 bases at J; junction bases unmatched: 7. This CDR3 has 13 amino acids. DNA of the CDR3: TGCAGTGCCTCACAGGGGCCAGATCAGCCCCAGCATTTT. It translates to CSASQGPDQPQHF.

In this sample, this clonotype turned up many times. The gene calls are TRBV3-1 and TRBJ1-4; perhaps TRBD1 as D (6 bases). The V gene lost 4 bases and the J gene lost 3 bases, with 9 bases spanning the gap. Germline assignment: CDR1 LGHDT and CDR2 YNNKEL (reference sequence). The CDR3 covers 14 residues. The CDR3 protein is CASSRGQSNEKLFF. The CDR3 DNA reads as TGTGCCAGCAGCCGAGGACAGTCTAATGAAAAACTGTTTTTT.

The V call is TRBV5-4, the J call TRBJ2-1; possible D gene TRBD1, 8 bases. V lost 4 bases and J lost 8, with 16 bases in between. The CDR3 is 14 residues long. CDR1 and CDR2 from the germline V gene are SGHNT and YYREEE (reference sequence). CDR3 residues: CASSVTGGVDEQFF. CDR3 bases: TGTGCCAGCAGCGTAACAGGGGGGGTCGATGAGCAGTTCTTC.

This clonotype has a handful of counts. V is TRBV6-5 and J is TRBJ2-5; 8 nucleotides agree with TRBD1. Trimming took 6 bases from V and 2 from J; bases not matched to a gene: 2. CDR3 length: 13 amino acids. Looked up from germline, CDR1 is MNHEY and CDR2 is SVGAGI. CDR3 region: CASSRTGQETQYF. In DNA form, the CDR3 reads TGTGCCAGCAGCAGGACAGGGCAAGAGACCCAGTACTTC.

This clonotype was seen at least ten times. This rearrangement joins TRBV7-2 to TRBJ1-5; D gene ambiguous. CDR1 and CDR2 (germline): SGHTA, FQGNSA. CDR3 length: 12 amino acids. Trimming removed 1 base from V and 9 bases from J, with 7 bases in between. Written as DNA, the CDR3 is TGTGCCAGCAGCTTAGAGGTCTCGCCCCAGCATTTT. This codes for CASSLEVSPQHF.

This clonotype rates as medium-sized (0.01 to 0.1%). This rearrangement joins TRBV7-8 to TRBJ1-5; TRBD1 aligns across 7 bases. The CDR3 length is 18 residues. Germline CDR1 reads SGHVS; CDR2 reads FQNEAQ. Losses at the gene ends were 0 bases for V and 5 bases for J; bases not matched to a gene: 13. CDR3 in amino acids: CASSLAEQGIGGYQPQHF. CDR3 nucleotide sequence: TGTGCCAGCAGCTTAGCGGAACAGGGGATTGGAGGGTATCAGCCCCAGCATTTT.

This clonotype was found a few times. V gene TRBV27 combines with J gene TRBJ2-1, with TRBD2 identical over 9 bases. Germline V gives CDR1 MNHEY, CDR2 SMNVEV (reference sequence). This CDR3 spans 14 amino acids. Trimming took 10 bases from V and 7 from J; bases not matched to a gene: 11. CDR3 region: CATISGSIRNEQFF. In DNA, the CDR3 is TGTGCCACCATTAGCGGGAGTATTAGGAATGAGCAGTTCTTC.

This clonotype was counted at least ten times. The gene calls are TRBV19 and TRBJ1-1; a possible D gene is TRBD1 (5 bases). This CDR3 region has 13 residues. Trimming shortened V by 8 bases and J by 0 bases, and 10 bases separated the two germline ends. CDR1 and CDR2 from the germline V gene are LNHDA and SQIVND (reference sequence). In nucleotides, the CDR3 is TGTGCCAGTTCGAGGGGAGTGAACACTGAAGCTTTCTTT. This encodes CASSRGVNTEAFF. Based on the CDR3 plus reference TRBV19 and TRBJ1-1, the full variable domain is DGGITQSPKYLFRKEGQNVTLSCEQNLNHDAMYWYRQDPGQGLRLIYYSQIVNDFQKGDIAEGYSVSREKKESFPLTVTSAQKNPTAFYLCASSRGVNTEAFFGQGTRLTVV.

With respect to this clonotype: The junction differs from germline at one of its ends, possibly a read error. The chain has TRBV3-1 and TRBJ1-3; D is possibly TRBD1 (6 bases). This CDR3 is 15 amino acids long. CDR1 and CDR2 (germline): LGHDT, YNNKEL (reference sequence). CDR3 nucleotides: TGTGCCAGCAGCCAAGAGCGGCTCAGGGGAAACACCCTATATTTT. Translation gives CASSQERLRGNTLYF.

This clonotype was seen many times. The chain couples TRBV29-1 to TRBJ2-1; tentatively, D is TRBD1 or TRBD2 (5 bases each). Germline CDR1 SQVTM, CDR2 ANQGSEA. The CDR3 runs to 14 residues. V shed 3 bases and J shed 3 bases, with 12 bases lying between them. The CDR3: CSVDRDHNYNEQFF. For the CDR3, the DNA is TGCAGCGTTGACCGGGACCACAACTACAATGAGCAGTTCTTC.

This clonotype was seen ten or more times. The chain couples TRBV6-1 to TRBJ1-5; TRBD1 matches at 7 bases. The junction had 8 bases not matched to a gene; V was cut back by 4 bases and J by 5 bases. The CDR3 spans 15 residues. Germline assignment: CDR1 MNHNS and CDR2 SASEGT. The DNA of the CDR3 is TGTGCCAGCAGTGGATGGACAGGTCGTGATCAGCCCCAGCATTTT. It encodes CASSGWTGRDQPQHF.

The genes are TRBV5-1 and TRBJ2-7; a possible D gene is TRBD2 (6 bases). Trimming left V 4 bases short and J 3 bases short, with 14 bases between. The CDR3 extends over 14 amino acids. The V gene's germline CDR1 is SGHRS and CDR2 YFSETQ. CDR3 amino acids: CASSTAPRGYEQYF. CDR3 bases: TGCGCCAGCAGCACGGCCCCGCGGGGCTACGAGCAGTACTTC.

This clonotype was counted many times. V is TRBV6-5 and J is TRBJ2-1; D is ambiguous. Germline CDR1 and CDR2: MNHEY and SVGAGI. CDR3 size: 14 residues. Trimming left V 4 bases short and J 6 bases short, with 13 bases between. The CDR3 protein is CASSSRGPFNEQFF. In nucleotides, the CDR3 is TGTGCCAGCAGTTCTCGTGGACCGTTCAATGAGCAGTTCTTC.

The rearrangement joins TRBV28 to TRBJ2-7; unclear D gene. V lost 5 bases and J lost 2, with 13 bases in between. The CDR3 length is 14 residues. Germline V gene data show CDR1 as MDHEN and CDR2 as SYDVKM. The DNA of the CDR3 is TGTGCCAGCAGTAACACAATAAGTACCTACGAGCAGTACTTC. Protein sequence: CASSNTISTYEQYF.

This clonotype has more than one count but fewer than ten. The chain recombines TRBV11-3 with TRBJ2-3, with D uncertain. V was pared by 2 bases and J by 4 bases, with 10 bases between. Germline loops: CDR1 SGHNT, CDR2 YENEEA. The CDR3 spans 14 residues. CDR3 sequence: CASSLSQNPDTQYF. In nucleotides, the CDR3 is TGTGCCAGCAGCTTATCCCAGAATCCAGATACGCAGTATTTT.

This clonotype was counted ten times or more. V and J are TRBV28 and TRBJ2-1; 14 bases are a match to TRBD2. V shed 5 bases, J shed 5 bases, and the junction held 5 bases outside the gene matches. Germline CDR1 MDHEN, CDR2 SYDVKM. The CDR3 has 16 residues. CDR3 amino acids: CASSPGLAGGNNEQFF. The CDR3 nucleotides read TGTGCCAGCAGTCCCGGACTAGCGGGAGGAAACAATGAGCAGTTCTTC.

This clonotype was picked up many times. This chain uses TRBV20-1 with TRBJ1-5; D is unclear. Between the trimmed V and J ends, which lost 6 bases and 6 bases, there was a span of 21 bases. The CDR3 contains 15 residues. Germline CDR1 is DFQATT and CDR2 is SNEGSKA (reference sequence). CDR3: CSARPRVQRSQPQHF. The CDR3 nucleotides are TGCAGTGCGCGACCCCGGGTCCAGAGGTCTCAGCCCCAGCATTTT.

Comment on this clonotype: The junction differs from germline at one of its ends, possibly a read error. This chain links TRBV28 with TRBJ2-1, with D possibly TRBD2 on 7 matching bases. The CDR3 sequence is 14 residues long. Germline lookup yields CDR1 MDHEN and CDR2 SYDVKM. CDR3 sequence reads: CASVPPGDYNKQFF. For the CDR3, the DNA is TGTGCCAGCGTACCTCCAGGGGACTACAATAAGCAGTTCTTC.